This T cell receptor (beta chain) is drawn from a study of T cells after yellow fever vaccination. Study in general: Each low-cell-number fraction was prepared by means of SMART-Seq v4 Ultra Low Input.

5'RACE template switching added a universal primer site and UMIs to TCR cDNA. From the 5' RACE reads, TCRdb called clonotypes with MiXCR, one entry per CDR3 protein. The data hold 42,000 or so distinct CDR3 sequences, with roughly 7.1% observed a single time. The CDR3 is 11 amino acids. Germline V gene lookup returns CDR1 SGHKS and CDR2 YYEKEE (reference sequence). The V gene lost 3 bases and the J gene lost 7 bases, with 7 bases spanning the gap. Study results and caveats: Reappearance after the booster was observed for most primary-vaccination clones (96% CD4, over 70% CD8).

This clonotype has ten or more counts. This sequence originates from a young man who received the YFV17D yellow fever vaccine. Material: CD8+ T cells not binding an NS4B(214-222) dextramer, sorted from PBMCs, obtained 45 days after the yellow fever booster vaccination. The chain couples TRBV5-5 to TRBJ1-1; no clear D gene. The CDR3 here is CASSSWHEAFF. In nucleotides, the CDR3 is TGTGCCAGCAGCTCCTGGCATGAAGCTTTCTTT.